These T cell receptor beta chains were read from a single sample in a study of T cell repertoires in aging, cancer and after chemotherapy. Each CDR3 protein gets one entry after TCRdb re-called the multiplex PCR reads with MiXCR. Of approximately 2,000 distinct CDR3 sequences listed, approximately 36% are singletons. Material: blood. Source of these receptors: a human donor with a blood cancer. CDR3s include the opening cysteine and the closing phenylalanine or tryptophan. D genes are given only for firm matches. Clone sizes are given selectively: once, few, many, or a class where the clone is expanded.

>TRBV6-5|TRBJ2-3|.|TRBD2
CASSDRTPGGITDTQYF
TGTGCCAGCAGTGACCGTACCCCGGGGGGAATAACAGATACGCAGTATTTT
>TRBV18|TRBJ2-7|.|TRBD1
CASSFGTGYEQYF
TGTGCCAGCTCATTTGGGACAGGCTACGAGCAGTACTTC
>TRBV20-1|TRBJ2-1|few|TRBD1
CSAIDRGGSNEQFF
TGCAGTGCTATAGACAGGGGGGGTAGCAATGAGCAGTTCTTC
>TRBV14|TRBJ2-5|.|.
CASSFRQRGQETQYF
TGTGCCAGCAGCTTCCGCCAACGGGGCCAAGAGACCCAGTACTTT
>TRBV5-6|TRBJ2-1|.|.
CASSRPSGSVIGEQFF
TGTGCCAGCAGCCGGCCCAGCGGTTCTGTAATCGGTGAGCAGTTCTTC
>TRBV13|TRBJ2-1|medium-sized|TRBD2
CASSLPSGDHNEQFF
TGTGCCAGCAGCTTACCTAGCGGGGACCACAATGAGCAGTTCTTC
>TRBV20-1|TRBJ1-5|.|TRBD1
CSARQGDQPQHF
TGCAGTGCTAGACAGGGGGATCAGCCCCAGCATTTT
>TRBV6-5|TRBJ2-6|medium-sized|TRBD1
CASSYSGQDFTGANVLTF
TGTGCCAGCAGTTACTCGGGACAGGACTTTACTGGGGCCAACGTCCTGACTTTC
>TRBV18|TRBJ2-7|few|TRBD1
CASSPKAGGDEQYF
TGTGCCAGCTCACCCAAGGCAGGGGGCGACGAGCAGTACTTC
>TRBV5-1|TRBJ1-6|.|TRBD1
CASRLGTGGSSPLHF
TGCGCCAGCAGGTTAGGAACAGGGGGTAGTTCACCCCTCCACTTT
>TRBV5-1|TRBJ2-7|.|.
CASSFEQSYEQYF
TGCGCCAGCAGCTTCGAGCAGTCCTACGAGCAGTACTTC
>TRBV5-4|TRBJ1-3|.|.
CASSPGHPNTIYF
TGTGCCAGCAGCCCGGGACACCCAAACACCATATATTTT
>TRBV6-2/TRBV6-3|TRBJ1-1|few|.
CASRNSASEAFF
TGTGCCAGCAGAAATTCAGCGAGTGAAGCTTTCTTT
>TRBV6-1|TRBJ1-5|few|.
CASSEAGGATYNQPQHF
TGTGCCAGCAGTGAAGCCGGGGGGGCCACGTACAATCAGCCCCAGCATTTT
>TRBV6-5|TRBJ1-3|few|.
CASSYSVQAGNTIYF
TGTGCCAGCAGTTACTCCGTGCAGGCTGGAAACACCATATATTTT